Sequencing of this T cell receptor beta chain was carried out in a study of T cells in Graves' hyperthyroidism and ophthalmopathy. Study-level points and caveats: Blood also held most thyroid clonotypes expanded beyond 0.001.

Stable hyperthyroidism: no ophthalmopathy progression over 18 months of follow-up. The hyperthyroidism was newly diagnosed and had lasted under 2 months; the patients were aged 18 to 65. Each diagnosis drew on symptoms, thyroxine, TRAb, thyroid ultrasound and orbital computed tomography findings. On this clonotype itself: Its antigen remains unknown.

CDR3 length: 14 residues. The junction had 6 bases not matched to a gene; V was cut back by 3 bases and J by 8 bases. From RNA transcripts, TCR beta CDR3 regions were amplified. In the first-round RT-PCR of the TCR CDR3, the HTBI primer set was used. One entry per CDR3 protein results from TCRdb running MiXCR on the multiplex PCR reads. The sample carries some 300,000 distinct CDR3 sequences, around 17% recorded once. This clonotype was sampled from a man under 40 with Graves' hyperthyroidism. Sequenced sample: blood. The chain has TRBV12-3 or TRBV12-4 and TRBJ1-4, with 7 bases fitting TRBD1. The CDR3 reads CASSFARGIEKLFF. The CDR3 DNA sequence: TGTGCCAGCAGTTTCGCCAGGGGGATCGAAAAACTGTTTTTT.